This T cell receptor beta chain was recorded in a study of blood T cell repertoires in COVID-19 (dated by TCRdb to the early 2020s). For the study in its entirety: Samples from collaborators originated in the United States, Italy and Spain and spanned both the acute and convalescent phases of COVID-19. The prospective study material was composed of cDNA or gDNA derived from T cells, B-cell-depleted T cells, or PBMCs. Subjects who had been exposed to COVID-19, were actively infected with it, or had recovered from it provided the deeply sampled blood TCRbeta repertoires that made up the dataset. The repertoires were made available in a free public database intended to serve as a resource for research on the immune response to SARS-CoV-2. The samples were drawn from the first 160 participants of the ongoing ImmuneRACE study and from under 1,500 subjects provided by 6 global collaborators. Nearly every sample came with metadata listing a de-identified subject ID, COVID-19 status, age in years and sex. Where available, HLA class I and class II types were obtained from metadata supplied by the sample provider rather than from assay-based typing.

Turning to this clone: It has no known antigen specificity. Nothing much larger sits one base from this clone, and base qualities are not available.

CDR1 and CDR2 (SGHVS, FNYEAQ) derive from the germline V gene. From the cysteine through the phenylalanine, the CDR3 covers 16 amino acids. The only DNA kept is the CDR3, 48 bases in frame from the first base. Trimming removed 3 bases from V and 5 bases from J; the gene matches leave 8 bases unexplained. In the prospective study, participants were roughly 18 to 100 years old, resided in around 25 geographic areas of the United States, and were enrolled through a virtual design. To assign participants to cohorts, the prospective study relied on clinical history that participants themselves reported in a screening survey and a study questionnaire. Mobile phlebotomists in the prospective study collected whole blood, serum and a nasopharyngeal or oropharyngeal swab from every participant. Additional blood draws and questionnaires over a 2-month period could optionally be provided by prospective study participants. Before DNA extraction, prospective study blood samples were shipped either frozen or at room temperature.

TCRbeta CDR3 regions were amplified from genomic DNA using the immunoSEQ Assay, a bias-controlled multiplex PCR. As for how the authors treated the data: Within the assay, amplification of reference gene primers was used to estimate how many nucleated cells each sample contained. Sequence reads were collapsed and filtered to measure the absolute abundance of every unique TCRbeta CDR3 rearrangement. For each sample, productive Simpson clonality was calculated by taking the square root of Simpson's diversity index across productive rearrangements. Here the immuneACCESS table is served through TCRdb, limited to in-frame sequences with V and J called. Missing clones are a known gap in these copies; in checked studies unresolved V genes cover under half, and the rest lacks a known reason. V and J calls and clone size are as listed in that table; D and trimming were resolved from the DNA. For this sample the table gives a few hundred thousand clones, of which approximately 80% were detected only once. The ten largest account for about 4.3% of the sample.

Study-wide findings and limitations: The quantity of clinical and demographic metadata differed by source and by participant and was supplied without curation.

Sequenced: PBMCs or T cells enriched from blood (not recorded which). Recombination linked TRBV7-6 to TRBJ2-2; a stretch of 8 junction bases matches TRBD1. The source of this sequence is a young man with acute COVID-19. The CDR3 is CASSFFDRGSTGELFF. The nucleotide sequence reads TGTGCCAGCAGCTTCTTCGACAGGGGTTCGACCGGGGAGCTGTTTTTT.